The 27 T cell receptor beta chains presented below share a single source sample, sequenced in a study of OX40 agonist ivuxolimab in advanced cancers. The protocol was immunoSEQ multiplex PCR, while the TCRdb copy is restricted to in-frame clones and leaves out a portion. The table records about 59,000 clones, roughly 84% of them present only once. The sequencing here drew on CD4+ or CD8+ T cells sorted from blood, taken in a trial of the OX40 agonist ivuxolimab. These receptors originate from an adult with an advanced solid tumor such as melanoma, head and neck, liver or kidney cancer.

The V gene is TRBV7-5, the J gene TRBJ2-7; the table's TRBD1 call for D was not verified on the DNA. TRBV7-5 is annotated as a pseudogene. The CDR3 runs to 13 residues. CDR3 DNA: TGTGCCTTGAGCGGACAGAGGGTGTACGAGCAGTACTTC. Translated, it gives CALSGQRVYEQYF.

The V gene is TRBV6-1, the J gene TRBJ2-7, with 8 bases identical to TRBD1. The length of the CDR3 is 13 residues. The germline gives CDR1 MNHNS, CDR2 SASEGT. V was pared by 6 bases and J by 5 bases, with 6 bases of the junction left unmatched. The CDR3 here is CASRKDRDDEQYF. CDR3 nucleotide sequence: TGTGCCAGCAGAAAGGACAGGGATGACGAGCAGTACTTC.

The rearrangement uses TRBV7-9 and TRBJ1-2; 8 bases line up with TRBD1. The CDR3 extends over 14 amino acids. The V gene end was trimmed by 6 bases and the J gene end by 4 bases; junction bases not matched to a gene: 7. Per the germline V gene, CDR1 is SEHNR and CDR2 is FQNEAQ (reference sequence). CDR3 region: CASRPTGVAYGYTF. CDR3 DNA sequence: TGTGCCAGCAGACCGACAGGGGTGGCCTATGGCTACACCTTC.

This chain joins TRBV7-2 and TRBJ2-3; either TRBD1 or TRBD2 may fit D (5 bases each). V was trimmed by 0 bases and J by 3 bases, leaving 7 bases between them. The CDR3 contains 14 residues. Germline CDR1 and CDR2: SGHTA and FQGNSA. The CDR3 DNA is TGTGCCAGCAGCTTAGCGGGACGTACAGATACGCAGTATTTT. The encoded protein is CASSLAGRTDTQYF.

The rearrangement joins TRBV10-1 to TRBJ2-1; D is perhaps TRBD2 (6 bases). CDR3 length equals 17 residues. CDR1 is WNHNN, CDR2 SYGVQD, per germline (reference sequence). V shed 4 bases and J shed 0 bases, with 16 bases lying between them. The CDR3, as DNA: TGCGCCAGCAGTGGGACGGCTAGCGAGAGCTCCTACAATGAGCAGTTCTTC. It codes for CASSGTASESSYNEQFF.

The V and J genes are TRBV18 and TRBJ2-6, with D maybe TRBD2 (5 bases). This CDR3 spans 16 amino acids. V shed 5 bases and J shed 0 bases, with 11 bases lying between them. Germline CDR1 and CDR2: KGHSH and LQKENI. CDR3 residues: CASSSHEGSGANVLTF. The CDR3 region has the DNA TGTGCCAGCTCATCGCACGAGGGCTCTGGGGCCAACGTCCTGACTTTC.

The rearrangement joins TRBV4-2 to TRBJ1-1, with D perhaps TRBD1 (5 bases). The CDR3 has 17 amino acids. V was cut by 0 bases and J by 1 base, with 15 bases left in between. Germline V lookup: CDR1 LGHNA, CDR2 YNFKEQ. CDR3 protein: CASSQEIWDRQNTEAFF. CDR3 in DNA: TGTGCCAGCAGCCAAGAGATATGGGACCGACAGAACACTGAAGCTTTCTTT.

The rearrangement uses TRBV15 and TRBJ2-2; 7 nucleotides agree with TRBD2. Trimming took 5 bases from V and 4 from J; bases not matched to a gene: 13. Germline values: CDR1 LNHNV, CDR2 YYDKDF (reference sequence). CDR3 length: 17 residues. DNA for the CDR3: TGTGCCACCAGCGAAAACCAGGGAGGGCGTAGCACCGGGGAGCTGTTTTTT. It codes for CATSENQGGRSTGELFF.

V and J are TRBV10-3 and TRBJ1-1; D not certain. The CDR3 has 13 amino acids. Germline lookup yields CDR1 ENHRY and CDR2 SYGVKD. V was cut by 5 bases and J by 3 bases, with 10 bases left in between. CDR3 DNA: TGTGCCATCAGTCCCGGACGGTACACTGAAGCTTTCTTT. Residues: CAISPGRYTEAFF.

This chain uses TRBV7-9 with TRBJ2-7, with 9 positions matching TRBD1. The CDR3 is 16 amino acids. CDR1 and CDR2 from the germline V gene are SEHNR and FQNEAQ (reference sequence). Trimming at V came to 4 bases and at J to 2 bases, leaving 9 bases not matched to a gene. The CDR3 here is CASSSYRDRATYEQYF. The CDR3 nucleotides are TGTGCCAGCAGCTCTTACCGGGACAGGGCCACCTACGAGCAGTACTTC.

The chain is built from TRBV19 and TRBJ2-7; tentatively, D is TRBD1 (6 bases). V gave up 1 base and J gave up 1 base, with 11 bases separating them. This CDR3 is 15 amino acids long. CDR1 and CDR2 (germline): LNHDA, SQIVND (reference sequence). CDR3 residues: CASSIGAGESYEQYF. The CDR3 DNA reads TGTGCCAGTAGTATAGGGGCAGGGGAATCCTACGAGCAGTACTTC.

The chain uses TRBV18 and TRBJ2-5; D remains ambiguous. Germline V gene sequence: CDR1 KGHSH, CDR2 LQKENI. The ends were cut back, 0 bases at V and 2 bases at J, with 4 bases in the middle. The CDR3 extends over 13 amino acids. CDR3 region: CASSPPLQETQYF. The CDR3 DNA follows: TGTGCCAGCTCACCACCTTTACAAGAGACCCAGTACTTC. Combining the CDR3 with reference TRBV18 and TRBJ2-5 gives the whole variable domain NAGVMQNPRHLVRRRGQEARLRCSPMKGHSHVYWYRQLPEEGLKFMVYLQKENIIDESGMPKERFSAEFPKEGPSILRIQQVVRGDSAAYFCASSPPLQETQYFGPGTRLLVL.

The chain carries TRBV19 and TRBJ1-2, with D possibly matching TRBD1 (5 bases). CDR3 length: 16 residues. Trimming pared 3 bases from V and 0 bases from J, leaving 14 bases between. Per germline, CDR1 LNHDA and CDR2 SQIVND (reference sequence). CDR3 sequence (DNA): TGTGCCAGTAGTATTTTTTATCAGGGTTCTAACTATGGCTACACCTTC. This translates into CASSIFYQGSNYGYTF.

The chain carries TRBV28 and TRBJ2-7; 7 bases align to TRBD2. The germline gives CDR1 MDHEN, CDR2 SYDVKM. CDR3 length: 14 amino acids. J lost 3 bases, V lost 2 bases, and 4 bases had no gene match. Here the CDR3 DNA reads TGTGCCAGCAGTTTAGGGGGGGACCTCTACGAGCAGTACTTC. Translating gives CASSLGGDLYEQYF.

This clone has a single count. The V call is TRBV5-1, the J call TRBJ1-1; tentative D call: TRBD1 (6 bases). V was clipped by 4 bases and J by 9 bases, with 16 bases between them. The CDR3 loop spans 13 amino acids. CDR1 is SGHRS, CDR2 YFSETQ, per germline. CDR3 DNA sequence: TGCGCCAGCAGCATGGGGGGCCTAGAAAAAGCTTTCTTT. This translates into CASSMGGLEKAFF.

The chain's CDR3 is CASSGSGGNTEAFF. For the CDR3, the DNA is TGTGCCAGCAGTGGGTCAGGGGGGAACACTGAAGCTTTCTTT. The chain couples TRBV2 to TRBJ1-1; TRBD1 agrees at 7 bases. J gave up 1 base and V 4 bases, and 3 bases lay outside the gene matches. CDR3 length equals 14 residues. Germline V gene sequence: CDR1 SNHLY, CDR2 FYNNEI.

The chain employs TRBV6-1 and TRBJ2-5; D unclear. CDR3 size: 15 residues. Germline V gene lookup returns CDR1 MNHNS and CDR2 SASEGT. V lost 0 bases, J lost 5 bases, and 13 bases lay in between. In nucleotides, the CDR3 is TGTGCCAGCAGTGAAGCAGGAACCCTACTTGAGACCCAGTACTTC. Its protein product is CASSEAGTLLETQYF.

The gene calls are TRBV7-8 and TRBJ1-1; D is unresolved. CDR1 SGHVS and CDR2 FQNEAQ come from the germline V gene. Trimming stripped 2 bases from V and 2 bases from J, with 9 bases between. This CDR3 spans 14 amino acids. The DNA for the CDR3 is TGTGCCAGCAGCTTAACGAGTTTAAACACTGAAGCTTTCTTT. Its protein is CASSLTSLNTEAFF. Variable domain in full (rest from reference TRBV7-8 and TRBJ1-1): GAGVSQSPRYKVAKRGQDVALRCDPISGHVSLFWYQQALGQGPEFLTYFQNEAQLDKSGLPSDRFFAERPEGSVSTLKIQRTQQEDSAVYLCASSLTSLNTEAFFGQGTRLTVV.

The CDR3 sequence: CASSFESGEGQPQHF. The CDR3, as DNA: TGTGCCAGTAGTTTCGAGTCGGGTGAGGGTCAGCCCCAGCATTTT. The genes are TRBV19 and TRBJ1-5, with no clear D. Trimming stripped 5 bases from V and 6 bases from J, with 17 bases between. Germline assignment: CDR1 LNHDA and CDR2 SQIVND (reference sequence). The CDR3 loop spans 15 amino acids.

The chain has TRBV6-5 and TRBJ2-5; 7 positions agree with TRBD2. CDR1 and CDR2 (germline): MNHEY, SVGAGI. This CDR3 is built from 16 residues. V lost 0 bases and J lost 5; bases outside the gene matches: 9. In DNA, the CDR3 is TGTGCCAGCAGTTACTCTGCGGCGGGAGTAGAGGAGACCCAGTACTTC. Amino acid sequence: CASSYSAAGVEETQYF.

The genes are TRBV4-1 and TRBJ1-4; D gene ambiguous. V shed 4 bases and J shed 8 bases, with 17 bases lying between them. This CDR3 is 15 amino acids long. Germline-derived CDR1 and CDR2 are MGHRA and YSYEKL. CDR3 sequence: CASSPGPMQREKLFF. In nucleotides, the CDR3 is TGCGCCAGCAGCCCTGGGCCTATGCAGAGAGAAAAACTGTTTTTT.

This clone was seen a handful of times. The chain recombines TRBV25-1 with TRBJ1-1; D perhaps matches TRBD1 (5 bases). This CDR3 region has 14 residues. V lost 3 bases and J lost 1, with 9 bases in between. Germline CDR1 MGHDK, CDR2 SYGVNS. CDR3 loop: CASSDLGQNTEAFF. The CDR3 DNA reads TGTGCCAGCAGTGATTTAGGACAGAACACTGAAGCTTTCTTT.

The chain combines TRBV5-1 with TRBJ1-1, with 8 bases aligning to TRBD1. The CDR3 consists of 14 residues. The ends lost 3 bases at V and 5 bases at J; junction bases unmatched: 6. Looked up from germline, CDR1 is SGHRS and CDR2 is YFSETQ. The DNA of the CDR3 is TGCGCCAGCAGCTCTCAGGGGGCGCGAACTGAAGCTTTCTTT. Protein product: CASSSQGARTEAFF.

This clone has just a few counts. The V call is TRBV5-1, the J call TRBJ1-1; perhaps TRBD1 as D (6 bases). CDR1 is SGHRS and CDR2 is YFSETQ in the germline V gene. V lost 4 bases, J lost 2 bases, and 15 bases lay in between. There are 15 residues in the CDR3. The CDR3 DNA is TGCGCCAGCAGCCCCGGCGGGACACTCAACACTGAAGCTTTCTTT. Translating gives CASSPGGTLNTEAFF.

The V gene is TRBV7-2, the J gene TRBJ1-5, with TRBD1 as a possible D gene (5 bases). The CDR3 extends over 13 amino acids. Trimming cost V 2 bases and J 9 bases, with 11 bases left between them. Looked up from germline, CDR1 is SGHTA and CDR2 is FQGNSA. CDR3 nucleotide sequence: TGTGCCAGCAGCTTATCTGTCGGGGGGCCCCAGCATTTT. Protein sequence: CASSLSVGGPQHF. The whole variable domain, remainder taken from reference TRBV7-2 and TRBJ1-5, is GAGVSQSPSNKVTEKGKDVELRCDPISGHTALYWYRQSLGQGLEFLIYFQGNSAPDKSGLPSDRFSAERTGGSVSTLTIQRTQQEDSAVYLCASSLSVGGPQHFGDGTRLSIL.

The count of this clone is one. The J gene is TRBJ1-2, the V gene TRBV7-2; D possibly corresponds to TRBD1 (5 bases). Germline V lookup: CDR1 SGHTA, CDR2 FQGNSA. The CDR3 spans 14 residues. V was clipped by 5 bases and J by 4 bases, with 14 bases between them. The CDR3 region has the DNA TGTGCCAGCAGCCCAGGGCGCTCTTTCTATGGCTACACCTTC. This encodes CASSPGRSFYGYTF.

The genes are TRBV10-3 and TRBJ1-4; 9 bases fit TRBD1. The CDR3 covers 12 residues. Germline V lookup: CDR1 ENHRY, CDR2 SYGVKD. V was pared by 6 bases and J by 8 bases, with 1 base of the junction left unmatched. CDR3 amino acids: CAIRDRGEKLFF. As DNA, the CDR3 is TGTGCCATCAGGGACAGGGGAGAAAAACTGTTTTTT.